The 23 T cell receptor beta chains given below trace back to one sample, sequenced in a study of cytomegalovirus exposure and HLA in healthy donors. Both 60 Vbeta primers and 13 Jbeta primers went into the PCR. Repertoires were generated with immunoSEQ multiplex PCR, while TCRdb's copy carries only in-frame clones and drops some. The table has under 200,000 clones, approximately 67% seen once. The sequencing input was PBMCs. The receptor source for this set is a woman aged 18-29 years in good health and CMV-seropositive.

The chain links TRBV5-1 to TRBJ2-5; TRBD2 matches 9 bases. Trimming removed 0 bases from V and 4 bases from J; junction bases left unmatched: 10. Germline V gene sequence: CDR1 SGHRS, CDR2 YFSETQ. The CDR3 runs 17 residues. This chain's CDR3 is CASSLGGLAGRGETQYF. CDR3 bases: TGCGCCAGCAGCTTGGGGGGACTAGCCGGACGGGGAGAGACCCAGTACTTC.

With regard to this clone: One end of the junction does not line up with germline, which may come from a read error. This CDR3 is CASSPRAGELFF. DNA for the CDR3: TGTGCTAGCAGCCCCCGGGCCGGGGAGCTGTTTTTT. The gene calls are TRBV7-7 and TRBJ2-2, with D hard to call. The CDR3 length is 12 residues. Germline lookup yields CDR1 SSHAT and CDR2 FNYEAQ (reference sequence).

The V and J genes are TRBV6-1 and TRBJ1-5, with a weak D call TRBD1 (5 bases). Germline V gene data show CDR1 as MNHNS and CDR2 as SASEGT. This CDR3 contains 13 residues. Trimming took 3 bases from V and 5 from J, leaving 8 bases between them. Here the CDR3 reads CASSETAYQPQHF. The CDR3 region has the DNA TGTGCCAGCAGTGAGACAGCGTATCAGCCCCAGCATTTT.

The chain recombines TRBV7-8 with TRBJ1-1; D is perhaps TRBD1 (6 bases). Germline CDR1 is SGHVS and CDR2 is FQNEAQ. Trimming stripped 6 bases from V and 1 base from J, with 9 bases between. The CDR3 is made up of 13 amino acids. The CDR3 coding sequence is TGTGCCAGCAGGGGACATCGGAACACTGAAGCTTTCTTT. Amino acids: CASRGHRNTEAFF.

This clone was seen more than once but under ten times. The chain joins TRBV18 to TRBJ1-2; D may be TRBD1 (5 bases). Germline-derived CDR1 and CDR2 are KGHSH and LQKENI. The CDR3 has 13 amino acids. The V and J ends lost 2 bases and 6 bases respectively, with 10 bases between them. The CDR3 DNA follows: TGTGCCAGCTCACCAGTGGGGCAGCATGGCTACACCTTC. Encoded protein: CASSPVGQHGYTF.

The chain is built from TRBV29-1 and TRBJ1-1; possibly TRBD1 for D (6 bases). The germline gives CDR1 SQVTM, CDR2 ANQGSEA. Trimming cost V 4 bases and J 0 bases, with 15 bases left between them. This CDR3 comprises 15 residues. The CDR3 sequence: CSVVGGLNLNTEAFF. The CDR3 nucleotides read TGCAGCGTTGTTGGGGGCCTAAACTTGAACACTGAAGCTTTCTTT.

This chain links TRBV7-2 with TRBJ1-1; 9 bases are a match to TRBD1. The CDR3 is 11 amino acids. Germline values: CDR1 SGHTA, CDR2 FQGNSA. After removal of 4 bases from V and 11 bases from J, the junction contained 2 bases not matched to a gene. The CDR3 sequence: CASSSDRGAFF. The CDR3 nucleotides read TGTGCCAGCAGCTCAGACAGGGGGGCTTTCTTT.

This rearrangement joins TRBV15 to TRBJ2-1, with 10 bases lining up with TRBD2. Germline V gene data show CDR1 as LNHNV and CDR2 as YYDKDF (reference sequence). The length of the CDR3 is 14 residues. J gave up 15 bases and V 3 bases, and 11 bases lay outside the gene matches. CDR3 coding DNA: TGTGCCACCAGCAGCCCCCTAGCGGGGGAGCCCCTGTTCTTC. Translation: CATSSPLAGEPLFF. The full variable domain, rest sourced from reference TRBV15 and TRBJ2-1, is DAMVIQNPRYQVTQFGKPVTLSCSQTLNHNVMYWYQQKSSQAPKLLFHYYDKDFNNEADTPDNFQSRRPNTSFCFLDIRSPGLGDTAMYLCATSSPLAGEPLFFGPGTRLTVL.

CDR3 DNA: TGTGCCAGCAGCCGAGCTAGCGCTAGCACAGATACGCAGTATTTT. Translating it yields CASSRASASTDTQYF. J is TRBJ2-3 and V is TRBV6-1, with a possible D match to TRBD2 (6 bases). The CDR3 is made up of 15 amino acids. Per the germline V gene, CDR1 is MNHNS and CDR2 is SASEGT. Deletions cut 6 bases from V and 0 bases from J, with 13 bases between.

The chain links TRBV6-4 to TRBJ2-7; 11 nucleotides align to TRBD1. This CDR3 contains 15 residues. The V and J ends lost 3 bases and 0 bases, in that order; junction bases with no gene match: 1. Germline loops: CDR1 MRHNA, CDR2 SNTAGT. DNA of the CDR3: TGTGCCAGCAGTGAAGGACAGGGGGCCTCCTACGAGCAGTACTTC. This sequence encodes CASSEGQGASYEQYF.

The V and J genes are TRBV6-5 and TRBJ2-1; 7 bases map to TRBD1. The V segment lost 5 bases and the J segment 7 bases; nucleotides outside the gene matches: 8. The CDR3 totals 14 residues. Germline-derived CDR1 and CDR2 are MNHEY and SVGAGI. CDR3 nucleotide sequence: TGTGCCAGCAGTAGACAGGGTAGCACGAATGAGCAGTTCTTC. Encoded protein: CASSRQGSTNEQFF.

This clone was seen more than once but under ten times. The chain has TRBV30 and TRBJ1-1; no reliable D call. CDR1 is GTSNPN, CDR2 SVGIG, per germline (reference sequence). Trimming took off 4 bases at V and 2 bases at J, with 8 bases between the two ends. There are 12 residues in the CDR3. The CDR3 sequence: CAWNTVNTEAFF. The DNA of the CDR3 is TGTGCCTGGAATACAGTCAACACTGAAGCTTTCTTT.

The chain couples TRBV18 to TRBJ2-1; 10 bases agree with TRBD1. J lost 7 bases, V lost 3 bases, and 9 bases had no gene match. Germline CDR1 is KGHSH and CDR2 is LQKENI. The CDR3 is 16 residues long. The CDR3 DNA is TGTGCCAGCTCACCCCTGGGGACAGGGGTTTATAATGAGCAGTTCTTC. Amino acids: CASSPLGTGVYNEQFF.

The CDR3 is CSAGEHTEAFF. CDR3 DNA: TGCAGCGCGGGGGAACACACTGAAGCTTTCTTT. The V gene is TRBV29-1, the J gene TRBJ1-1; D perhaps matches TRBD1 (5 bases). CDR3 size: 11 residues. Germline CDR1 SQVTM, CDR2 ANQGSEA. Trimming took 7 bases from V and 3 from J, leaving 9 bases between them.

The chain links TRBV19 to TRBJ1-5; TRBD1 matches 12 bases. V dropped 1 base and J dropped 5; count of bases not matched to a gene: 3. This CDR3 contains 16 residues. From germline, CDR1 is LNHDA and CDR2 SQIVND (reference sequence). CDR3 nucleotide sequence: TGTGCCAGTAGTATAGTGGGACAGGGGGCGGATCAGCCCCAGCATTTT. Protein product: CASSIVGQGADQPQHF.

This clone appeared once. The chain combines TRBV27 with TRBJ2-3, with TRBD1 matching over 9 bases. Germline values: CDR1 MNHEY, CDR2 SMNVEV (reference sequence). This CDR3 is built from 15 residues. V gave up 2 bases and J gave up 3 bases; unmatched junction bases: 3. The CDR3 protein is CASSLGTGTTDTQYF. The CDR3 DNA reads TGTGCCAGCAGTTTAGGGACAGGGACAACAGATACGCAGTATTTT.

This chain connects TRBV7-3 to TRBJ2-2, with 7 positions matching TRBD1. Trimming removed 5 bases from V and 1 base from J; junction bases left unmatched: 7. The CDR3 is made up of 16 amino acids. Germline CDR1 is SGHTA and CDR2 is FQGTGA. The CDR3 sequence is CASSPTTGLNTGELFF. In DNA form, the CDR3 reads TGTGCCAGCAGCCCCACGACAGGGTTGAACACCGGGGAGCTGTTTTTT. The entire variable domain, with the rest obtained from reference TRBV7-3 and TRBJ2-2, is as follows: GAGVSQTPSNKVTEKGKYVELRCDPISGHTALYWYRQSLGQGPEFLIYFQGTGAADDSGLPNDRFFAVRPEGSVSTLKIQRTERGDSAVYLCASSPTTGLNTGELFFGEGSRLTVL.

This chain uses TRBV14 with TRBJ2-7, with 9 bases matching TRBD1. The CDR3 has 16 amino acids. V lost 2 bases and J lost 5; bases outside the gene matches: 10. Germline lookup yields CDR1 SGHDN and CDR2 FVKESK. The CDR3 DNA sequence: TGTGCCAGCAGCCAAACAACCGGGACAGGGAACCACGAGCAGTACTTC. Encoded protein: CASSQTTGTGNHEQYF.

The rearrangement uses TRBV7-9 and TRBJ2-3; 9 nucleotides agree with TRBD1. Germline loops: CDR1 SEHNR, CDR2 FQNEAQ (reference sequence). This CDR3 is built from 16 residues. The trim removed 5 bases at V and 2 bases at J, leaving 8 bases unmatched. CDR3 sequence: CASSPRQGGDTDTQYF. In DNA, the CDR3 is TGTGCCAGCAGCCCTCGACAGGGGGGTGACACAGATACGCAGTATTTT.

This chain joins TRBV7-2 and TRBJ1-3; TRBD1 is a possible D gene (5 bases). Germline CDR1 is SGHTA and CDR2 is FQGNSA. The V end was cut by 5 bases, the J end by 1 base, with 9 bases between. The CDR3 has 14 amino acids. CDR3 nucleotide sequence: TGTGCCAGCAGCGGCAGGGATTCTGGAAACACCATATATTTT. It specifies CASSGRDSGNTIYF.

The rearrangement uses TRBV7-9 and TRBJ2-3; 9 bases are shared with TRBD1. The J segment lost 4 bases and the V segment lost 3 bases, leaving 5 bases of the junction unmatched. There are 15 residues in the CDR3. Germline V gene sequence: CDR1 SEHNR, CDR2 FQNEAQ (reference sequence). In DNA form, the CDR3 reads TGTGCCAGCAGCTTCGGACAGGGGTGGGCAGATACGCAGTATTTT. Translating it yields CASSFGQGWADTQYF.

This clone was picked up a small number of times. J is TRBJ2-5 and V is TRBV5-1; 16 bases map to TRBD2. The CDR3 consists of 16 residues. Germline V gene lookup returns CDR1 SGHRS and CDR2 YFSETQ. V lost 3 bases and J lost 4; bases outside the gene matches: 3. Here the CDR3 reads CASSYGTSGGVETQYF. CDR3 DNA: TGCGCCAGCAGCTACGGGACTAGCGGGGGGGTAGAGACCCAGTACTTC.

V usage is TRBV6-5 and J usage is TRBJ2-7; the match to TRBD1 covers 9 bases. Germline-derived CDR1 and CDR2 are MNHEY and SVGAGI. Trimming took 6 bases from V and 5 from J; bases not matched to a gene: 11. This CDR3 is 15 amino acids long. CDR3 amino acids: CASSRTGTGFNEQYF. CDR3 DNA sequence: TGTGCCAGCAGCCGCACCGGGACAGGGTTCAACGAGCAGTACTTC.